This T cell receptor beta chain was retrieved from a study of cytomegalovirus exposure and HLA in healthy donors. This clone was seen once. 13 Jbeta primers and 60 Vbeta primers were used for the PCR. Here immunoSEQ multiplex PCR was the method, and the copy in TCRdb shows in-frame clones only, minus some. The sample lists some 180,000 clones; 77% were seen once. Germline loops: CDR1 SEHNR, CDR2 FQNEAQ (reference sequence). V was clipped by 4 bases and J by 4 bases, with 19 bases between them. This CDR3 is 16 amino acids long. The sample consisted of PBMCs. The J gene is TRBJ1-2, the V gene TRBV7-9; D is unresolved. The clonotype comes from a man aged 18 to 30 in good health and CMV-seronegative. The CDR3 loop reads CASSSILDDDAYGYTF. The CDR3 bases are TGTGCCAGCAGCTCGATACTAGACGATGATGCCTATGGCTACACCTTC. The full variable domain, with the rest looked up from reference TRBV7-9 and TRBJ1-2, is DTGVSQNPRHKITKRGQNVTFRCDPISEHNRLYWYRQTLGQGPEFLTYFQNEAQLEKSRLLSDRFSAERPKGSFSTLEIQRTEQGDSAMYLCASSSILDDDAYGYTFGSGTRLTVV.